The sequence of this T cell receptor (beta chain) was determined in a study of blood T cell repertoires in COVID-19. Study-level information: The United States, Italy and Spain provided the acute and convalescent COVID-19 samples. Sample material is recorded as cDNA or gDNA derived from T cells, B-cell-depleted T cells, or PBMCs.

Trimming shortened V by 6 bases and J by 2 bases, and 10 bases separated the two germline ends. The CDR3 spans 13 residues. The germline V gene encodes CDR1 LNHDA and CDR2 SQIVND (reference sequence). Original processing notes: Reference gene primer amplification in the assay estimated nucleated cell counts. TCRdb's table, derived via immunoSEQ multiplex PCR, lists solely in-frame clones and lacks some. The V and J calls and clone size are taken from that table; D and trimming were inferred from the DNA. The data show 150,000 to 160,000 clones, around nine tenths seen once. This TCR was sampled from a woman in her 70s with acute or convalescent COVID-19. The sequenced material came from peripheral blood. The rearrangement joins TRBV19 to TRBJ1-1, with a possible D match to TRBD1 (6 bases). The CDR3: CASSDRINTEAFF. CDR3 nucleotide sequence: TGTGCCAGTAGCGACAGGATAAACACTGAAGCTTTCTTT.